This T cell receptor beta chain is drawn from a study of identical twins. Each cDNA held unique molecular identifiers, and template switching gave it a universal primer site. MiXCR, run by TCRdb on the 5' RACE reads, gives a single entry per CDR3 protein. The sample lists just over 450,000 distinct CDR3 sequences; approximately 15% were seen once. This CDR3 has 13 residues. The junction had 5 bases not matched to a gene; V was cut back by 6 bases and J by 2 bases. Germline-derived CDR1 and CDR2 are DFQATT and SNEGSKA (reference sequence). General study results and limits: Clonotypes of the beta chain that were abundant in cord blood carried fewer insertions (memory repertoires showed none). Models, which agreed with sharing between unrelated individuals, nonetheless underestimated the out-of-frame TCR alpha sharing seen in monozygotic twins. Cross-sectional statistics underpinned the conclusions; the same donors were not followed.

About this clonotype: Its antigen is undetermined.

The data also belong to a second study, concerning yellow fever vaccine responses in identical twins.

This chain uses TRBV20-1 with TRBJ1-2; 8 bases fit TRBD1. This sequence originates from a woman between 18 and 29 years old in good health. The sequencing sample was made of CD4+ T cells sorted from blood. The CDR3 loop is CSAHPGGNYGYTF. CDR3 coding DNA: TGCAGTGCCCACCCAGGGGGCAACTATGGCTACACCTTC.